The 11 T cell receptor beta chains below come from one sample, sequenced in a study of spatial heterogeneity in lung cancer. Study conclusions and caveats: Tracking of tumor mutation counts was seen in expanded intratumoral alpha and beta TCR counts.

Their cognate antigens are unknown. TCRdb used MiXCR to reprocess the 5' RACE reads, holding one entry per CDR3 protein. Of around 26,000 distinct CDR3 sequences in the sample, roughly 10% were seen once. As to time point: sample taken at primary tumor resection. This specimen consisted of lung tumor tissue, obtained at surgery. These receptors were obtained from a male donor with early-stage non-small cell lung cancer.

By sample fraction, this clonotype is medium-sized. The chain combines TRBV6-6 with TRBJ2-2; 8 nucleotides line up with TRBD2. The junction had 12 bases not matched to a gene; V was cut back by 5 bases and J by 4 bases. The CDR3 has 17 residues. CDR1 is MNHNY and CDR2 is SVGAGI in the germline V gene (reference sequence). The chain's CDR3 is CASSRGLALGPTGELFF. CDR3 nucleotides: TGTGCCAGCAGTAGAGGACTAGCCCTTGGCCCCACCGGGGAGCTGTTTTTT.

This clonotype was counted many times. CDR3 sequence: CASSLRQGFSIEQFF. CDR3 DNA: TGTGCCAGCAGCCTTAGACAGGGGTTTTCCATTGAGCAGTTCTTC. This chain joins TRBV7-2 and TRBJ2-1; 8 nucleotides agree with TRBD1. The CDR3 is 15 amino acids. The ends lost 5 bases at V and 9 bases at J; junction bases unmatched: 12. Germline CDR1 is SGHTA and CDR2 is FQGNSA.

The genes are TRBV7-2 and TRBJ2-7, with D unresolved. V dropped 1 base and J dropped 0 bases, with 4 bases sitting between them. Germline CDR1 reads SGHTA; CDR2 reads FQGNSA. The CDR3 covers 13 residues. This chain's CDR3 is CASSLDTSYEQYF. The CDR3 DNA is TGTGCCAGCAGCTTAGACACCTCCTACGAGCAGTACTTC.

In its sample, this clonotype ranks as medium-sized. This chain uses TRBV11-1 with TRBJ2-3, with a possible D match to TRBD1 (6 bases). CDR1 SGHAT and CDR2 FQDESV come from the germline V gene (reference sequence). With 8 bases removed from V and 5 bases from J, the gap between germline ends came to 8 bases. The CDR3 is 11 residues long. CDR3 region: CASRDKDTQYF. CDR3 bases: TGTGCCAGCCGGGACAAAGATACGCAGTATTTT.

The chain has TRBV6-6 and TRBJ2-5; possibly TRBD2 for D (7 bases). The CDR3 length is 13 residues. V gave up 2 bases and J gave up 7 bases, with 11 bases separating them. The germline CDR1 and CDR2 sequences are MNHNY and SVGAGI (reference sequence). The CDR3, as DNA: TGTGCCAGCAGTTACGGGGGCGGGGGGACCCAGTACTTC. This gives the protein CASSYGGGGTQYF.

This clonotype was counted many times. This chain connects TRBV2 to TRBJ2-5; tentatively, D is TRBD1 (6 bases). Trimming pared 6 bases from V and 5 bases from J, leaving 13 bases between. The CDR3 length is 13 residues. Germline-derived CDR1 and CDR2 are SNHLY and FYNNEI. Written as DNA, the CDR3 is TGTGCCAGCAGCCGAACAGGGTTGGAGACCCAGTACTTC. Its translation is CASSRTGLETQYF.

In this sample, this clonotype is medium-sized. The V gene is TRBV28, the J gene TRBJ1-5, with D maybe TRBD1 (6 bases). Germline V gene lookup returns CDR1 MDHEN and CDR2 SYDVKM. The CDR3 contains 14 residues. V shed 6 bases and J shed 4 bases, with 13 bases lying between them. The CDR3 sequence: CASSLGGWNQPQHF. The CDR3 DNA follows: TGTGCCAGCAGCCTAGGGGGATGGAATCAGCCCCAGCATTTT.

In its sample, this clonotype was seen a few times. CDR3 in amino acids: CASSPAGRLEAFF. In nucleotides, the CDR3 is TGCGCCAGCAGCCCGGCGGGACGTCTTGAAGCTTTCTTT. The rearrangement uses TRBV5-1 and TRBJ1-1; D is possibly TRBD1 (5 bases). Germline V gene lookup returns CDR1 SGHRS and CDR2 YFSETQ. This CDR3 has 13 residues. V was trimmed by 4 bases and J by 7 bases, leaving 14 bases between them.

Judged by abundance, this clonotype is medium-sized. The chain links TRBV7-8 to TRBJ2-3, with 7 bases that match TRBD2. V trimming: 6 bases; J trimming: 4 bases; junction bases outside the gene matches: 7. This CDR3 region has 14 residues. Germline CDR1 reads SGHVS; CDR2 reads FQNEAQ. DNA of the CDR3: TGTGCCAGCAGGCGGGGGAACCCCGCAGATACGCAGTATTTT. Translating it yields CASRRGNPADTQYF.

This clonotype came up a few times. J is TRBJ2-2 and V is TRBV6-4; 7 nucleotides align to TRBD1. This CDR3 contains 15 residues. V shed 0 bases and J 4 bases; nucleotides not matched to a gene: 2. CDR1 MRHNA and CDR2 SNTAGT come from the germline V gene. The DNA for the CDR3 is TGTGCCAGCAGTGACTCCGCAGGGGGCACCGGGGAGCTGTTTTTT. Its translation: CASSDSAGGTGELFF.

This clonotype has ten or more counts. CDR3: CASSRGPLAGGPHEQFF. For the CDR3, the DNA is TGTGCCAGCAGCCGGGGGCCCTTAGCGGGAGGGCCTCATGAGCAGTTCTTC. The chain has TRBV7-9 and TRBJ2-1, with 11 nucleotides matching TRBD2. Per germline, CDR1 SEHNR and CDR2 FQNEAQ (reference sequence). V trimming: 5 bases; J trimming: 8 bases; junction bases outside the gene matches: 14. The CDR3 has 17 amino acids.